This TCR beta chain was observed in a study of blood T cell repertoires in COVID-19. As for the study in general: Sample material is recorded as cDNA or gDNA derived from T cells, B-cell-depleted T cells, or PBMCs.

Profiling relied on immunoSEQ multiplex PCR, and the TCRdb table lists in-frame clones only, not all of them. The sample yields about 190,000 clones, more than 75% seen once. The CDR3 is 13 amino acids. CDR1 GTSNPN and CDR2 SVGIG come from the germline V gene (reference sequence). Trimming took 2 bases from V and 0 from J, leaving 7 bases between them. The gene calls are TRBV30 and TRBJ1-1; D gene ambiguous. The sample consisted of peripheral blood. This receptor was identified in a man between 40 and 49 years old with active or convalescent COVID-19. The CDR3 loop is CAWSLGVNTEAFF. Here the CDR3 DNA reads TGTGCCTGGAGTTTGGGCGTGAACACTGAAGCTTTCTTT.